The entry below describes one T cell receptor beta chain. The target antigen is unknown. A single record per CDR3 protein comes from TCRdb applying MiXCR to the RT-PCR reads. The repertoire has 500,000 to 600,000 distinct CDR3 sequences, 7.6% of them found once; the top ten carry approximately 13%. The data were obtained in a study of response to subunit inactivated influenza vaccine. Study results and caveats: It was the authors' suggestion that each seasonal influenza vaccination recruits few new T cells.

From germline, CDR1 is SGHVS and CDR2 FQNEAQ. The CDR3 contains 16 residues. V was pared by 1 base and J by 2 bases, with 15 bases between. V and J are TRBV7-8 and TRBJ2-7, with D possibly matching TRBD2 (6 bases). The source material was PBMCs from blood, sampled less than 30 months after vaccination. This receptor was obtained from a man between 50 and 69 years old who received an inactivated influenza vaccine. The CDR3: CASSLVTGTDAYEQYF. The CDR3 region has the DNA TGTGCCAGCAGCTTAGTCACCGGGACTGACGCCTACGAGCAGTACTTC.